The clone carrying this T cell receptor (beta chain) was picked up many times. Its antigen remains unidentified. Whole blood was used without fractionation, so all unsorted peripheral T cells were included. The data belong to a study of HIV-infected patients and healthy controls. Overall study: Total CDR3 counts per chain did not differ significantly between patients and controls.

General study points: Only sixteen HIV-infected individuals were processed, a major limit on how widely findings apply. HIV+ repertoires were severely depleted of MAIT alpha-chain CDR3s, unlike healthy controls. In HIV-infected patients, the apparent post-therapy Gini index recovery did not replicate in size-matched data.

Alpha and beta constant-region primers primed reverse transcription of about 500 ng RNA. Alpha and beta chain libraries were made separately by chain-specific third strand synthesis with multiplexing indices. TCRdb reprocessed the 5' RACE reads via MiXCR and lists one record per CDR3 protein. The sample lists thousands of distinct CDR3 sequences, about 5.9% occurring once. The CDR3 has 15 amino acids. Unmatched junction bases numbered 3, after V lost 0 bases and J lost 4 bases. The germline V gene has CDR1 SGHAT and CDR2 FQNNGV. The chain is built from TRBV11-2 and TRBJ1-2; 9 bases align to TRBD1. Sequenced material: blood, taken before antiretroviral therapy. This sequence originates from an adult with HIV infection. The CDR3 here is CASSLEADRGYGYTF. CDR3 DNA sequence: TGTGCCAGCAGCTTAGAGGCGGACAGGGGCTATGGCTACACCTTC. The whole variable domain, remainder taken from reference TRBV11-2 and TRBJ1-2, is EAGVAQSPRYKIIEKRQSVAFWCNPISGHATLYWYQQILGQGPKLLIQFQNNGVVDDSQLPKDRFSAERLKGVDSTLKIQPAKLEDSAVYLCASSLEADRGYGYTFGSGTRLTVV.